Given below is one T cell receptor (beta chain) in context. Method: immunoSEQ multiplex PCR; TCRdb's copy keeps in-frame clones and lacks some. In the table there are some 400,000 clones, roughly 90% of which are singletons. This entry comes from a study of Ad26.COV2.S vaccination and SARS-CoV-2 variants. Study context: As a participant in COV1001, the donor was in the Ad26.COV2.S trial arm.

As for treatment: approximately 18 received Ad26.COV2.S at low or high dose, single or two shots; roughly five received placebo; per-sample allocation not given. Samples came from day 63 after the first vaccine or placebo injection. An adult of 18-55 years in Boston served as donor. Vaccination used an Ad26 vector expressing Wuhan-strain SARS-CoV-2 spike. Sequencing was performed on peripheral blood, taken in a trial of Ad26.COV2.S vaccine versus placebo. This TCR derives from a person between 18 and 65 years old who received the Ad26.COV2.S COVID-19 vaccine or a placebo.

The CDR3 nucleotides read TGTGCCAGCAGCCAAGATTGGGCTAGCGGACAAGAGACCCAGTACTTC. It yields the protein CASSQDWASGQETQYF. The chain links TRBV4-2 to TRBJ2-5, with 7 nucleotides matching TRBD2. The trim removed 0 bases at V and 2 bases at J, leaving 6 bases unmatched. The CDR3 is made up of 16 amino acids. The V gene's germline CDR1 is LGHNA and CDR2 YNFKEQ.